This T cell receptor (beta chain) comes out of a study of blood T cells in healthy people across ages. Every participating donor contributed around 9.5 milliliters of peripheral blood through a draw. Per-sample yields of isolated PBMCs were at least 6 million. Together with a sample-barcoded 5' primer, a J-beta primer mix was included in a second PCR lasting about 7 to 11 cycles. Each TCR beta cDNA got a 12-nucleotide random molecular identifier. TCRdb used MiXCR to reprocess the 5' RACE reads, holding one entry per CDR3 protein. Altogether roughly 2 million distinct CDR3 sequences are present, 49% being singletons, with the ten largest covering about 2.1%. Material: blood. The clonotype comes from a woman aged 40 to 49 in good health.

The CDR3 region has the DNA TGCAGTGCTAGAAACCGGCACAAAAACATTCAGTACTTC. Amino acids: CSARNRHKNIQYF. The V and J genes are TRBV20-1 and TRBJ2-4, with D hard to call. CDR3 length: 13 residues. Trimming took 2 bases from V and 3 from J, leaving 8 bases between them. Germline CDR1 reads DFQATT; CDR2 reads SNEGSKA (reference sequence).